Detailed here is one T cell receptor beta chain. Its antigen remains unidentified. The data originate from a study of glioma-infiltrating T cells after dendritic cell vaccination. Turning to the study itself: Three intradermal dendritic cell vaccine injections were given every two weeks.

V lost 2 bases, J lost 3 bases, and 8 bases stayed unmatched. Germline V CDR1 and CDR2: SGHDT, YYEEEE. This CDR3 spans 16 amino acids. Here immunoSEQ multiplex PCR was the method, and the copy in TCRdb shows in-frame clones only, minus some. The sample has around 100,000 clones, 81% seen once; the top ten hold approximately 12%. Notes on the study in general: TCR clonality showed no direct relationship with survival.

The sequence was obtained from a human donor with glioblastoma. This chain joins TRBV5-6 and TRBJ1-3, with 7 bases matching TRBD1. The sample consisted of blood, taken before dendritic cell vaccination. The CDR3, as DNA: TGTGCCAGCAGCTTCGACTGGACAGGCATTGGAAACACCATATATTTT. The encoded protein is CASSFDWTGIGNTIYF.